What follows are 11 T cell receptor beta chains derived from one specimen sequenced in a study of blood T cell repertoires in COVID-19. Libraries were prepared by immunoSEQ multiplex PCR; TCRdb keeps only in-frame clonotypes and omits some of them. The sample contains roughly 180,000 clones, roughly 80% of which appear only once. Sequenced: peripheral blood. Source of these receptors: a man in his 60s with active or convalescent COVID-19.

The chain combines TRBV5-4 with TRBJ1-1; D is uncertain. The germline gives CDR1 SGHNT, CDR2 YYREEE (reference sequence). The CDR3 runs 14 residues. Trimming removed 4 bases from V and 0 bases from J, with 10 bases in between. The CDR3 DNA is TGTGCCAGCAGCCTGTCTACGCTGAACACTGAAGCTTTCTTT. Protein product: CASSLSTLNTEAFF. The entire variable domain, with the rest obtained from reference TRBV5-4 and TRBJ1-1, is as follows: ETGVTQSPTHLIKTRGQQVTLRCSSQSGHNTVSWYQQALGQGPQFIFQYYREEENGRGNFPPRFSGLQFPNYSSELNVNALELDDSALYLCASSLSTLNTEAFFGQGTRLTVV.

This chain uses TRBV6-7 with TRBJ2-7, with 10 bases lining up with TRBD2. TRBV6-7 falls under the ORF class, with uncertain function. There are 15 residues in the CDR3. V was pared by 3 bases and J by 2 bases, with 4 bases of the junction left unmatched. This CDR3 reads CASSYRTSGPYEQYF. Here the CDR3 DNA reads TGTGCCAGCAGTTATCGGACTAGCGGTCCCTACGAGCAGTACTTC.

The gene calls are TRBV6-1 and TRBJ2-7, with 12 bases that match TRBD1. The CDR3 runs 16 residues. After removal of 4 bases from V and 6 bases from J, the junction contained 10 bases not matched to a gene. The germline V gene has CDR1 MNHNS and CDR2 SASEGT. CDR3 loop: CASSAIPGQGASEQYF. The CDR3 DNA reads TGTGCCAGCAGTGCGATCCCGGGACAGGGGGCCTCCGAGCAGTACTTC.

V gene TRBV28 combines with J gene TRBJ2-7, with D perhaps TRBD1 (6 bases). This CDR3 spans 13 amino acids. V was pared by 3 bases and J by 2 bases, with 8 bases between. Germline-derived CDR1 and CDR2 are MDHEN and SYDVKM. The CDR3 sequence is CASSFSGAYEQYF. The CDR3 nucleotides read TGTGCCAGCAGTTTTTCAGGGGCCTACGAGCAGTACTTC.

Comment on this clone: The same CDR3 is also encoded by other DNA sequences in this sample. The CDR3 sequence: CASSLRGLETQYF. The DNA for the CDR3 is TGTGCCAGCAGCTTAAGAGGTTTGGAGACCCAGTACTTC. V is TRBV7-2 and J is TRBJ2-5; D is unresolved. Per the germline V gene, CDR1 is SGHTA and CDR2 is FQGNSA. V dropped 2 bases and J dropped 5 bases, with 9 bases sitting between them. The CDR3 is made up of 13 amino acids.

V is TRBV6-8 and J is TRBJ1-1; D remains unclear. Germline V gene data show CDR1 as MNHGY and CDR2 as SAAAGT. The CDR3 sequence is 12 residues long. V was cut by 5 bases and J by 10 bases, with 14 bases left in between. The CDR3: CASSLRNRGAFF. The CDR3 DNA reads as TGTGCCAGCAGTCTACGGAACCGAGGAGCTTTCTTT.

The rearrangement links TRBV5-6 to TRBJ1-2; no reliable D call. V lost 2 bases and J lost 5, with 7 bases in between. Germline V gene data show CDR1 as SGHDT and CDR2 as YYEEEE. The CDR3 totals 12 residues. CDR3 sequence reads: CASSFSTYGYTF. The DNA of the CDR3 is TGTGCCAGCAGCTTTAGCACGTATGGCTACACCTTC.

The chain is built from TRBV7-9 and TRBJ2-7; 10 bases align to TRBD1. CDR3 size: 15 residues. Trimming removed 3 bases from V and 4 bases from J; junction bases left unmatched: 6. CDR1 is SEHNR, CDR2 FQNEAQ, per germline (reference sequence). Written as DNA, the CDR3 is TGTGCCAGCAGCTTTCCCCCGGGACAGGGGTACGAGCAGTACTTC. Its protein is CASSFPPGQGYEQYF.

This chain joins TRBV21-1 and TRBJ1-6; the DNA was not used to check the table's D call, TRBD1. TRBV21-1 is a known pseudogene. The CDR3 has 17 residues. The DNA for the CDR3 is TGTGCCAGCCCCACTCTCCGGGACAGGCTCGTCAATTCACCCCTCCACTTT. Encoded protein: CASPTLRDRLVNSPLHF.

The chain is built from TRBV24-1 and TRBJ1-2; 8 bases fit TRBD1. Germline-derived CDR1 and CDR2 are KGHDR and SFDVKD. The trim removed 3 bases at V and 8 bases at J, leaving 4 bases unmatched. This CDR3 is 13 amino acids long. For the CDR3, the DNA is TGTGCCACCAGTGATGAGGACAGGGCGGGCTACACCTTC. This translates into CATSDEDRAGYTF.

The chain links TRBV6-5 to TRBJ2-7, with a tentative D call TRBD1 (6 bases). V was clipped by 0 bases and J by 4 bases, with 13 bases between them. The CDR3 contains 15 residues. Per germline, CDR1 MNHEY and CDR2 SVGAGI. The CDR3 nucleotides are TGTGCCAGCAGTTACTCGACCCTACAGGGATACGAGCAGTACTTC. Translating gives CASSYSTLQGYEQYF.